This T cell receptor (beta chain) was captured by sequencing in a study of blood T cell repertoires in COVID-19. CDR1 is GTSNPN, CDR2 SVGIG, per germline (reference sequence). This CDR3 is built from 15 residues. With 3 bases removed from V and 6 bases from J, the gap between germline ends came to 20 bases. Authors' processing steps: Using reference gene primer amplification, nucleated cell counts were estimated. Sequencing was performed with immunoSEQ multiplex PCR; in TCRdb, only in-frame clones are kept and a portion is missing. Clone size and the V and J calls come from that table; the DNA yielded D and trimming. The top ten hold roughly 2.1% of the sample, which has about 100,000 clones, roughly 92% seen once.

The chain is built from TRBV30 and TRBJ1-2; TRBD1 might be the D (5 bases). The sample taken for sequencing was peripheral blood. The receptor was isolated from a woman aged 50 to 65 with COVID-19, enrolled during active disease. The CDR3 bases are TGTGCCTGGAGAGCTACCGGACACTTGTTTAATGGCTACACCTTC. Residues: CAWRATGHLFNGYTF.